This is a list of T cell receptor beta chains from one sample in a study of cytotoxic CD8 clonotypes in ibrutinib-treated CLL. Some clones are missing from TCRdb's copy, which holds only in-frame ones; the method was immunoSEQ multiplex PCR. The repertoire holds more than 300,000 clones, with 70% to 80% as singletons. This material consisted of PBMCs, taken before ibrutinib treatment. The receptors stem from a human donor with chronic lymphocytic leukemia. Both conserved end residues are part of each CDR3. The order of the fields is J gene, V gene, CDR3 length, D gene, clone size, CDR3 DNA, CDR3 protein. D genes are given only for firm matches. Only some rows state a clone size, as once, few, many or a class for expanded clones.

TRBJ2-3,TRBV27,16,-,-,TGTGCCAGCAGTCCCCATATGTATCGCAGCACAGATACGCAGTATTTT,CASSPHMYRSTDTQYF
TRBJ1-5,TRBV28,16,-,-,TGTGCCAGCAGTTTAGTGCGGCAGGGAGGTGATCAGCCCCAGCATTTT,CASSLVRQGGDQPQHF
TRBJ2-7,TRBV6-5,16,TRBD2,-,TGTGCCAGCAGTTACTCTCCCCGGGACTACTCCTACGAGCAGTACTTC,CASSYSPRDYSYEQYF
TRBJ2-3,TRBV19,15,-,-,TGTGCCAGTAGTATAGGACGGGGAAGCACAGATACGCAGTATTTT,CASSIGRGSTDTQYF
TRBJ1-1,TRBV5-4,16,-,-,TGTGCCAGCAGCGAAATACGGGGCCTCATGAACACTGAAGCTTTCTTT,CASSEIRGLMNTEAFF
TRBJ1-2,TRBV27,15,-,-,TGTGCCAGCAGTTTATCAGCCGGCAGATCATATGGCTACACCTTC,CASSLSAGRSYGYTF
TRBJ2-1,TRBV29-1,13,-,-,TGCAGCGTTGCGGTAGGTTTGAACAATGAGCAGTTCTTC,CSVAVGLNNEQFF
TRBJ1-5,TRBV5-1,15,-,-,TGCGCCAGCAGCTTGGCAGGACGATCTGCCCAGCCCCAGCATTTT,CASSLAGRSAQPQHF
TRBJ1-5,TRBV30,15,-,-,TGTGCCTGGAGTAGGGGGGTAATTAGCAATCAGCCCCAGCATTTT,CAWSRGVISNQPQHF
TRBJ1-5,TRBV28,11,-,-,TGTGCCAGCAGTGCTATAACGCCCCAGCATTTT,CASSAITPQHF
TRBJ2-7,TRBV25-1,13,TRBD2,few,TGTGCCAGTCACGGGGGGGGCCCCTACGAGCAGTACTTC,CASHGGGPYEQYF
TRBJ1-1,TRBV6-5,12,-,-,TGTGCCAGCAGCTCCACAGCGGGTGAAGCTTTCTTT,CASSSTAGEAFF
TRBJ1-4,TRBV6-1,15,-,-,TGTGCCAGCAGTGAAGCTGCCGTGGCTAATGAAAAACTGTTTTTT,CASSEAAVANEKLFF
TRBJ1-2,TRBV7-9,12,TRBD1,-,TGTGCCAGCAGCTTAATGGGACAGCACTACACCTTC,CASSLMGQHYTF
TRBJ1-2,TRBV28,14,TRBD1,once,TGTGCCAGCAGTTCCGGACAGGGGGCCTATGGCTACACCTTC,CASSSGQGAYGYTF
TRBJ2-1,TRBV20-1,11,-,-,TGCAGTGCCCTCCGGGAGAATGAGCAGTTCTTC,CSALRENEQFF
TRBJ2-2,TRBV7-9,17,TRBD1,few,TGTGCCAGCAGCGACCCCCTGACAGGGAAGAACACCGGGGAGCTGTTTTTT,CASSDPLTGKNTGELFF
TRBJ1-2,TRBV5-1,14,-,-,TGCGCCAGCAGCCACCCTGACAGGAACGGTGGCTACACCTTC,CASSHPDRNGGYTF
TRBJ2-5,TRBV7-2,17,TRBD2,-,TGTGCCAGCAGCTGGGGGGGACTAGCGGGAGGAGGTGAGACCCAGTACTTC,CASSWGGLAGGGETQYF
TRBJ2-2,TRBV7-9,15,TRBD2,few,TGTGCCAGCAGCTTAGGGAGCGGGAGCGCCGGGGAGCTGTTTTTT,CASSLGSGSAGELFF
TRBJ1-2,TRBV6-6,13,TRBD1,-,TGTGCCAGCAGTTCACAGGGGCCTGGTGGCTACACCTTC,CASSSQGPGGYTF
TRBJ2-7,TRBV9,16,TRBD2,few,TGTGCCAGCAGCGCGGGACTAGCGGGGACCCTCTACGAGCAGTACTTC,CASSAGLAGTLYEQYF
TRBJ1-1,TRBV27,14,-,-,TGTGCCAGCAGTTTGTATGGAGGGGACACTGAAGCTTTCTTT,CASSLYGGDTEAFF
TRBJ2-5,TRBV28,15,TRBD2,-,TGTGCCAGCAGTTTATATACTAGCGGTCAAGAGACCCAGTACTTC,CASSLYTSGQETQYF
TRBJ1-5,TRBV9,14,-,once,TGTGCCAGCAGCGTTGGGTATAGCAATCAGCCCCAGCATTTT,CASSVGYSNQPQHF
TRBJ2-1,TRBV28,15,TRBD2,-,TGTGCCAGCAGTACCGGACTAGTAGCCTACAATGAGCAGTTCTTC,CASSTGLVAYNEQFF
TRBJ2-1,TRBV9,18,TRBD2,-,TGTGCCAGCAGCCCCAGGACTAGCGGGAGGGTATCCTACAATGAGCAGTTCTTC,CASSPRTSGRVSYNEQFF
TRBJ1-1,TRBV5-1,15,-,-,TGCGCCAGCAGCTTGGGCTCCGCGTATAACACTGAAGCTTTCTTT,CASSLGSAYNTEAFF
TRBJ2-5,TRBV27,16,-,-,TGTGCCAGCAGTTTGGCCAGGGGTTTTTCTCGGGAGACCCAGTACTTC,CASSLARGFSRETQYF
TRBJ2-7,TRBV5-8,15,-,-,TGTGCCAGCAGCTTGGGCCGGGTTTTCCGCTACGAGCAGTACTTC,CASSLGRVFRYEQYF
TRBJ1-1,TRBV19,12,-,once,TGTGCCAGTAGTAGACCCTCCACTGAAGCTTTCTTT,CASSRPSTEAFF
TRBJ2-1,TRBV10-1,15,TRBD2,-,TGCGCCAGCAGTAGTTTAGCGGGAGCGGGGAATGAGCAGTTCTTC,CASSSLAGAGNEQFF
TRBJ2-5,TRBV29-1,13,TRBD1,-,TGCAGCGCTAGGGACAGCTCCCAAGAGACCCAGTACTTC,CSARDSSQETQYF
TRBJ2-2,TRBV19,17,TRBD2,-,TGTGCCAGTACCCTTACTAGCGGGAGGCTTATCGGCGGGGAGCTGTTTTTT,CASTLTSGRLIGGELFF
TRBJ1-5,TRBV19,13,-,few,TGTGCCGGAGGTAGAAGGGGGAATCAGCCCCAGCATTTT,CAGGRRGNQPQHF
TRBJ2-1,TRBV9,16,-,-,TGTGCCAGCAGCCCAGACGGTTCTCTAGCGTACAATGAGCAGTTCTTC,CASSPDGSLAYNEQFF
TRBJ1-2,TRBV6-4,15,TRBD1,-,TGTGCCAGCACGCGCTTTCAGGGCACAGGGGGTGGCTACACCTTC,CASTRFQGTGGGYTF
TRBJ2-5,TRBV7-7,13,TRBD1,-,TGTGCTAGCAGCTTAGACAGGGTAGAGACCCAGTACTTC,CASSLDRVETQYF
TRBJ2-2,TRBV19,19,-,-,TGTGCCAGTAGTGCTCTACAGGGTACGGGAGTAAGGTTCACCGGGGAGCTGTTTTTT,CASSALQGTGVRFTGELFF
TRBJ2-2,TRBV5-1,15,-,-,TGCGCCAGCAGCTTAGCGCAGGGGGAGGCCGGGGAGCTGTTTTTT,CASSLAQGEAGELFF
TRBJ1-1,TRBV10-2,13,-,-,TGCGCCAGCAGCGGACGGCTGAACACTGAAGCTTTCTTT,CASSGRLNTEAFF
TRBJ1-2,TRBV9,15,-,-,TGTGCCAGTGCCTATAGCCCCCGGGAAAACTATGGCTACACCTTC,CASAYSPRENYGYTF
TRBJ2-7,TRBV11-3,14,TRBD1,-,TGTGCCAGCAGCTCGACCGGGACAGAATACGAGCAGTACTTC,CASSSTGTEYEQYF
TRBJ1-5,TRBV28,15,TRBD1,-,TGTGCCAGCAGCGACGACAGGGTTTTCAATCAGCCCCAGCATTTT,CASSDDRVFNQPQHF
TRBJ1-4,TRBV23-1,17,-,-,TGCGCCAGCAGTCACCTCGGGCAGTTTGCGACTAATGAAAAACTGTTTTTT,CASSHLGQFATNEKLFF